One sample yielded the 24 T cell receptor beta chains listed below, sequenced in a study of beta chain features in type 1 diabetes. Notes on the study in general: In every one of the four CD4+ subsets, TCRB CDR3s were moderately but significantly shorter in Type 1 diabetes patients.

No antigen has been identified for these receptors. As every portion of the isolated RNA was reverse transcribed, the sequencing read expressed TCRB transcripts. Sequencing used immunoSEQ multiplex PCR; TCRdb keeps in-frame clones, though not all of them. The sample has hundreds of thousands of clones, more than 12% seen once. The sequencing sample was made of naive CD4+ T cells from blood. Source of these receptors: a young man with type 1 diabetes.

This clone was seen ten or more times. DNA for the CDR3: TGTGCCATCGGGGGCACAGATACGCAGTATTTT. It specifies CAIGGTDTQYF. The chain has TRBV10-3 and TRBJ2-3, with D hard to call. The V end lost 8 bases, the J end lost 1 base, and 4 bases lay between the germline ends. Looked up from germline, CDR1 is ENHRY and CDR2 is SYGVKD. The CDR3 covers 11 residues.

The chain combines TRBV19 with TRBJ2-1; no clear D gene. V was cut by 2 bases and J by 0 bases, with 14 bases left in between. The V gene's germline CDR1 is LNHDA and CDR2 SQIVND (reference sequence). The CDR3 has 17 amino acids. The CDR3, as DNA: TGTGCCAGTAGTATACAGCACACTTTGAGCTCCTACAATGAGCAGTTCTTC. Translated, it gives CASSIQHTLSSYNEQFF.

This clone was found a few times. J is TRBJ2-7 and V is TRBV6-1; TRBD1 aligns across 9 bases. The V segment lost 0 bases and the J segment 0 bases; nucleotides outside the gene matches: 3. Germline values: CDR1 MNHNS, CDR2 SASEGT. The CDR3 contains 16 residues. The CDR3 coding sequence is TGTGCCAGCAGTGAAGCCCGGACAGGGGACTCCTACGAGCAGTACTTC. Its translation is CASSEARTGDSYEQYF.

The CDR3 DNA is TGTGCCAGCTCACAGGGGATTGATCAGCCCCAGCATTTT. Encoded protein: CASSQGIDQPQHF. The chain has TRBV18 and TRBJ1-5; a possible D gene is TRBD1 (5 bases). The V gene lost 4 bases and the J gene lost 5 bases, with 9 bases spanning the gap. CDR3 length: 13 amino acids. Germline-derived CDR1 and CDR2 are KGHSH and LQKENI.

The table lists this clone with a few counts. The chain employs TRBV6-1 and TRBJ2-7, with a possible D match to TRBD2 (5 bases). CDR3 length: 13 residues. V lost 9 bases to trimming and J lost 1 base, with 13 bases between them. Germline CDR1 reads MNHNS; CDR2 reads SASEGT. CDR3 protein: CASTGILSYEQYF. CDR3 nucleotide sequence: TGTGCCAGTACCGGGATTTTATCCTACGAGCAGTACTTC.

This clone was seen a few times. The same CDR3 can be traced to other DNA sequences in this sample. This rearrangement joins TRBV5-1 to TRBJ2-1; D uncertain. Trimming removed 2 bases at V and 5 bases at J, with 2 bases between. The germline gives CDR1 SGHRS, CDR2 YFSETQ. The CDR3 consists of 11 residues. CDR3 sequence reads: CASSLDNEQFF. Written as DNA, the CDR3 is TGCGCCAGCAGCTTAGACAATGAGCAGTTCTTC.

The V gene is TRBV7-2, the J gene TRBJ2-1; 8 bases map to TRBD1. Losses at the gene ends were 5 bases for V and 7 bases for J; bases not matched to a gene: 10. Germline CDR1 reads SGHTA; CDR2 reads FQGNSA. This CDR3 has 15 amino acids. CDR3 sequence (DNA): TGTGCCAGCAGCCCGGGGACAGGCATGACGAATGAGCAGTTCTTC. Protein sequence: CASSPGTGMTNEQFF. Filled out from reference TRBV7-2 and TRBJ2-1, the complete variable domain reads GAGVSQSPSNKVTEKGKDVELRCDPISGHTALYWYRQSLGQGLEFLIYFQGNSAPDKSGLPSDRFSAERTGGSVSTLTIQRTQQEDSAVYLCASSPGTGMTNEQFFGPGTRLTVL.

This clone has a handful of counts. The V gene is TRBV12-5, the J gene TRBJ2-5; tentatively, D is TRBD2 (5 bases). CDR3 length equals 14 residues. V lost 4 bases and J lost 5, with 14 bases in between. CDR1 LGHNT and CDR2 FRNRAP come from the germline V gene. CDR3 nucleotides: TGTGCTAGTGGTTGGGGAGAATTCGTCGAGACCCAGTACTTC. Residues: CASGWGEFVETQYF.

This clone was detected only a few times. CDR3 loop: CASSFRTGAGNEQFF. The CDR3 DNA reads as TGTGCCAGCAGCTTCCGGACAGGGGCCGGAAATGAGCAGTTCTTC. The chain is built from TRBV7-2 and TRBJ2-1; 9 nucleotides match TRBD1. Germline CDR1 reads SGHTA; CDR2 reads FQGNSA. The CDR3 length is 15 residues. With V trimmed by 3 bases and J by 7 bases, 7 bases remained unmatched.

This clone was counted only a few times. The chain uses TRBV23-1 and TRBJ2-7; D unclear. TRBV23-1 is treated as an ORF (open reading frame) with a function not yet certain. The V gene lost 4 bases and the J gene lost 12 bases, with 4 bases spanning the gap. The length of the CDR3 is 8 residues. The CDR3 sequence: CASSLRYF. The CDR3 coding sequence is TGCGCCAGCAGTCTCCGGTACTTC.

This clone showed up just a few times. This chain links TRBV29-1 with TRBJ1-1; 8 positions match TRBD1. Germline CDR1 SQVTM, CDR2 ANQGSEA. V was clipped by 4 bases and J by 5 bases; unmatched bases: 6. The CDR3 contains 13 residues. CDR3 sequence (DNA): TGCAGCGTTGCTGGACAGGGCCATACTGAAGCTTTCTTT. Translation: CSVAGQGHTEAFF.

The V gene is TRBV30, the J gene TRBJ1-5; the match to TRBD1 covers 7 bases. The ends lost 7 bases at V and 6 bases at J; junction bases unmatched: 9. CDR1 and CDR2 (germline): GTSNPN, SVGIG (reference sequence). The CDR3 consists of 13 residues. The CDR3 sequence: CASGTAGGQPQHF. CDR3 bases: TGTGCCTCCGGGACAGCGGGGGGTCAGCCCCAGCATTTT.

The V gene is TRBV28, the J gene TRBJ2-5; D gene unclear. V was cut by 5 bases and J by 4 bases, with 8 bases left in between. Germline V CDR1 and CDR2: MDHEN, SYDVKM. The CDR3 consists of 12 residues. CDR3 sequence reads: CASSHGRETQYF. The CDR3 DNA is TGTGCCAGCAGTCATGGGCGAGAGACCCAGTACTTC.

This clone was detected only a few times. This chain uses TRBV7-9 with TRBJ2-5; 13 bases are shared with TRBD2. This CDR3 comprises 16 residues. Germline V gene sequence: CDR1 SEHNR, CDR2 FQNEAQ (reference sequence). Trimming at V came to 2 bases and at J to 3 bases, leaving 3 bases not matched to a gene. CDR3 region: CASSLRTSGGKETQYF. For the CDR3, the DNA is TGTGCCAGCAGCTTAAGGACTAGCGGGGGTAAAGAGACCCAGTACTTC.

This clone showed up just a few times. J is TRBJ1-2 and V is TRBV4-2; D unclear. Germline V gene data show CDR1 as LGHNA and CDR2 as YNFKEQ. This CDR3 comprises 15 residues. V lost 1 base and J lost 8, with 17 bases in between. DNA of the CDR3: TGTGCCAGCAGCCAAGGATGGACCCCCCGCCTAGGCTACACCTTC. It encodes CASSQGWTPRLGYTF.

The sample holds a few counts of this clone. The same CDR3 is also encoded by other DNA sequences in this sample. The CDR3 loop reads CAWSGQGETQYF. CDR3 coding DNA: TGTGCCTGGAGTGGACAGGGGGAGACCCAGTACTTC. V gene TRBV30 combines with J gene TRBJ2-5, with TRBD1 identical over 8 bases. Germline-derived CDR1 and CDR2 are GTSNPN and SVGIG (reference sequence). The CDR3 is 12 amino acids. The junction had 0 bases not matched to a gene; V was cut back by 1 base and J by 5 bases.

The gene calls are TRBV11-3 and TRBJ2-7, with unresolved D. Trimming took off 5 bases at V and 1 base at J, with 12 bases between the two ends. The CDR3 has 14 amino acids. Germline CDR1 is SGHNT and CDR2 is YENEEA. The DNA for the CDR3 is TGTGCCAGCAGCCCCAACCGGCTATCCTACGAGCAGTACTTC. It encodes CASSPNRLSYEQYF. Supplemented by reference TRBV11-3 and TRBJ2-7, the full variable domain reads EAGVVQSPRYKIIEKKQPVAFWCNPISGHNTLYWYLQNLGQGPELLIRYENEEAVDDSQLPKDRFSAERLKGVDSTLKIQPAELGDSAVYLCASSPNRLSYEQYFGPGTRLTVT.

CDR3 loop: CASSLGSTNYGYTF. The CDR3 nucleotides read TGTGCCAGCAGCTTGGGGAGTACTAACTATGGCTACACCTTC. The V gene is TRBV5-4, the J gene TRBJ1-2; D unclear. The CDR3 covers 14 residues. V lost 0 bases, J lost 0 bases, and 6 bases lay in between. Germline-derived CDR1 and CDR2 are SGHNT and YYREEE (reference sequence).

This clone has only a few counts. The chain combines TRBV5-6 with TRBJ1-2; tentatively, D is TRBD1 (5 bases). CDR3 length: 13 amino acids. With 4 bases removed from V and 4 bases from J, the gap between germline ends came to 11 bases. CDR1 SGHDT and CDR2 YYEEEE come from the germline V gene. CDR3: CASSTGPSYGYTF. The DNA for the CDR3 is TGTGCCAGCAGCACGGGACCGAGCTATGGCTACACCTTC. Drawing the rest from reference TRBV5-6 and TRBJ1-2, the complete variable domain is DAGVTQSPTHLIKTRGQQVTLRCSPKSGHDTVSWYQQALGQGPQFIFQYYEEEERQRGNFPDRFSGHQFPNYSSELNVNALLLGDSALYLCASSTGPSYGYTFGSGTRLTVV.

This sequence joins TRBV18 and TRBJ1-2, with D maybe TRBD1 (5 bases). The V gene lost 0 bases and the J gene lost 6 bases, with 11 bases spanning the gap. The CDR3 sequence is 14 residues long. The germline gives CDR1 KGHSH, CDR2 LQKENI. Here the CDR3 reads CASSPPGPTDGYTF. CDR3 DNA sequence: TGTGCCAGCTCACCACCGGGACCTACGGATGGCTACACCTTC.

This clone was observed a few times. The genes are TRBV12-5 and TRBJ2-5; a possible D gene is TRBD2 (5 bases). The CDR3 totals 11 residues. CDR1 is LGHNT and CDR2 is FRNRAP in the germline V gene. V lost 9 bases, J lost 1 base, and 6 bases lay in between. The CDR3 here is CASGIQETQYF. CDR3 in DNA: TGTGCTAGCGGGATCCAAGAGACCCAGTACTTC.

The gene calls are TRBV4-2 and TRBJ1-6; tentative D call: TRBD1 (5 bases). V lost 1 base, J lost 8 bases, and 6 bases lay in between. This CDR3 has 13 amino acids. Germline assignment: CDR1 LGHNA and CDR2 YNFKEQ. The CDR3 coding sequence is TGTGCCAGCAGCCAAGGCAGGGATTCACCCCTCCACTTT. Its translation: CASSQGRDSPLHF.

This clone was seen only a few times. The chain's CDR3 is CSVGQGGNIQYF. Here the CDR3 DNA reads TGCAGCGTGGGACAGGGGGGTAACATTCAGTACTTC. The chain has TRBV29-1 and TRBJ2-4; 11 bases map to TRBD1. CDR1 and CDR2 from the germline V gene are SQVTM and ANQGSEA. CDR3 size: 12 residues. J lost 7 bases, V lost 6 bases, and 2 bases had no gene match.

This clone was seen only a few times. V gene TRBV19 combines with J gene TRBJ2-3; D is uncertain. This CDR3 spans 15 amino acids. Trimming left V 10 bases short and J 1 base short, with 18 bases between. Looked up from germline, CDR1 is LNHDA and CDR2 is SQIVND (reference sequence). The CDR3 region is CATLPGVSGTDTQYF. In nucleotides, the CDR3 is TGTGCCACTCTCCCGGGTGTTTCTGGCACAGATACGCAGTATTTT.